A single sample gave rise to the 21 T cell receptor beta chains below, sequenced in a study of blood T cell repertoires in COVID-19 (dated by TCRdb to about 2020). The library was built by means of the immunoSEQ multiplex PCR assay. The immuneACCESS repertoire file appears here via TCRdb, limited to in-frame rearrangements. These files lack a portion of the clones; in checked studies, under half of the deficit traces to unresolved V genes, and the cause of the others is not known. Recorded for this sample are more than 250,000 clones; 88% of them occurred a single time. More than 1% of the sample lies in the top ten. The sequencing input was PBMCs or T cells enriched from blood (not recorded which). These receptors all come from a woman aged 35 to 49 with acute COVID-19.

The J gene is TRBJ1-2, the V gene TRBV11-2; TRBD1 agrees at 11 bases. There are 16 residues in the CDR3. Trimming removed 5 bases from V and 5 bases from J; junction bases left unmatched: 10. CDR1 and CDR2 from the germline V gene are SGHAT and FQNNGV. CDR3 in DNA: TGTGCCAGCAGCGCAATAACGGGACAGGGGGAATATGGCTACACCTTC. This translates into CASSAITGQGEYGYTF.

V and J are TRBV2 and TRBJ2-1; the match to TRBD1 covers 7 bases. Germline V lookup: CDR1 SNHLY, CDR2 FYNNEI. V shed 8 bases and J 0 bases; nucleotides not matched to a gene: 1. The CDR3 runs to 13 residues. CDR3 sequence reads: CASDRVSYNEQFF. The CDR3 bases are TGTGCCAGCGACAGGGTCTCCTACAATGAGCAGTTCTTC.

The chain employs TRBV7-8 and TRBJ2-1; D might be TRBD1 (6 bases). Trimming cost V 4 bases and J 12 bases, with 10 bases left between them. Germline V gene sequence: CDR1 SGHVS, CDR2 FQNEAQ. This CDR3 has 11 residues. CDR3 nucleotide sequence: TGTGCCAGCAGCTCGGACAGTTGGCAGTTCTTC. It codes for CASSSDSWQFF.

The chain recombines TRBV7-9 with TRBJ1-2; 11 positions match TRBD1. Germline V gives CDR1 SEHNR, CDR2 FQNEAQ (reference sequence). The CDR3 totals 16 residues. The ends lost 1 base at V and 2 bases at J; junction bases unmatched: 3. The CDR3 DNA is TGTGCCAGCAGCTTAGACGGACAGGGGGCCAACTATGGCTACACCTTC. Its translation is CASSLDGQGANYGYTF.

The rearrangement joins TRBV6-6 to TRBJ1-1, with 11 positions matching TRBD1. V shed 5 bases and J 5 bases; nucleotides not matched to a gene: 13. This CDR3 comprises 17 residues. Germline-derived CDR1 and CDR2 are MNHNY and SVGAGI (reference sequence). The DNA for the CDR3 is TGTGCCAGCAGTCAGATGGACAGGGGGCGCGGGAAAACTGAAGCTTTCTTT. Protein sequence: CASSQMDRGRGKTEAFF.

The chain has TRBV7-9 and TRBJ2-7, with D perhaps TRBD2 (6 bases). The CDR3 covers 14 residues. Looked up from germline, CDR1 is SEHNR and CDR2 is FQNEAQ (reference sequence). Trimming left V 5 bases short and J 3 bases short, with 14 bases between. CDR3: CASSTTGTHYEQYF. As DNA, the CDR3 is TGTGCCAGCAGCACAACCGGGACTCACTACGAGCAGTACTTC.

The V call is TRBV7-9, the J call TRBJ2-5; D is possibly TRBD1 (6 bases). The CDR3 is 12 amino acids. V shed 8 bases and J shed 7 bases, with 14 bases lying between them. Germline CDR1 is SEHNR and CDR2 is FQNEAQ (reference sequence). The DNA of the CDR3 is TGTGCCAGCCAACCTGAAGGGGGGACCCAGTACTTC. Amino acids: CASQPEGGTQYF.

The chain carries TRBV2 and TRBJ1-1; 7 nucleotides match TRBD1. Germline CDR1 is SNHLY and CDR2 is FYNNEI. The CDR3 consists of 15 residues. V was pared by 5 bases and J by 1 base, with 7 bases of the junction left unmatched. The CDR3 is CASSLYGTENTEAFF. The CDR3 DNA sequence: TGTGCCAGCAGTCTATACGGGACAGAGAACACTGAAGCTTTCTTT.

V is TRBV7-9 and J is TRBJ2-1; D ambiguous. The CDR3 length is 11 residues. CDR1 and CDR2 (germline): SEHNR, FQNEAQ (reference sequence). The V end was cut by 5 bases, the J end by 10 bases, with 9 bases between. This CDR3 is CASSPSLEQFF. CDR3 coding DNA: TGTGCCAGCAGCCCATCACTAGAGCAGTTCTTC.

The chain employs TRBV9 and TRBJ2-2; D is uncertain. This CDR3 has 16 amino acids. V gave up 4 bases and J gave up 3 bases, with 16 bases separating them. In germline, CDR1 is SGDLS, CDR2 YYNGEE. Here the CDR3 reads CASSPSGSLHTGELFF. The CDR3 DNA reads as TGTGCCAGCAGCCCCTCCGGTTCGCTACACACCGGGGAGCTGTTTTTT.

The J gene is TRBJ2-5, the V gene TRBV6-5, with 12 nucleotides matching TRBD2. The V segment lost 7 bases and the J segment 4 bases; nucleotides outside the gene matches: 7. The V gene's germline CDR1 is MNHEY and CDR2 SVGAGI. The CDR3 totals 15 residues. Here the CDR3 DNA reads TGTGCCAGCACCGGACTAGCGGGAAGTGGAGAGACCCAGTACTTC. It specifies CASTGLAGSGETQYF.

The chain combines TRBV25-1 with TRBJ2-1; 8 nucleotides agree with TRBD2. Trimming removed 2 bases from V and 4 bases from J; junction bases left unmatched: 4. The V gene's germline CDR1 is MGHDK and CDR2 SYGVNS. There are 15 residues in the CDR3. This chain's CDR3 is CASSEPREDYNEQFF. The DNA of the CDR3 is TGTGCCAGCAGTGAACCGCGGGAGGATTACAATGAGCAGTTCTTC.

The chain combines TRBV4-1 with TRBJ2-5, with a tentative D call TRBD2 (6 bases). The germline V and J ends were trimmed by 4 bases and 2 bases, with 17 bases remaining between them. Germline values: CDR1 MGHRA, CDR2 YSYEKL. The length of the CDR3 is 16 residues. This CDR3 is CASSRLGLQKQETQYF. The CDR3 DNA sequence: TGCGCCAGCAGCCGTTTGGGACTTCAGAAACAAGAGACCCAGTACTTC.

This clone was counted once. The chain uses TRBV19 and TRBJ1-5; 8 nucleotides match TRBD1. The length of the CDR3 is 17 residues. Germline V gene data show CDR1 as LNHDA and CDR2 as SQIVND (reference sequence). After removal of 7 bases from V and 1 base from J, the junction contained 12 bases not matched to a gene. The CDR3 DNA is TGTGCCAGTAAGGACAGGGCCAGGGCCCCCAGCAATCAGCCCCAGCATTTT. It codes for CASKDRARAPSNQPQHF.

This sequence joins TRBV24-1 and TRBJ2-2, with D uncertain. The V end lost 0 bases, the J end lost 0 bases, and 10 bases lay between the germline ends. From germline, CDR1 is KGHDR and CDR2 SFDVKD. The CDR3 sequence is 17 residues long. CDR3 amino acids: CATSDLPPETNTGELFF. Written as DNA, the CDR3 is TGTGCCACCAGTGATTTGCCGCCCGAGACGAACACCGGGGAGCTGTTTTTT.

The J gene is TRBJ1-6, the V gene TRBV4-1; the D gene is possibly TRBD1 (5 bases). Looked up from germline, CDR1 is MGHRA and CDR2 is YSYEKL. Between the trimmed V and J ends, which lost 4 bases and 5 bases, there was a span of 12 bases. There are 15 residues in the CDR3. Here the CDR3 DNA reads TGCGCCAGCAGCCGGTCGGGGGTCAATAATTCACCCCTCCACTTT. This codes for CASSRSGVNNSPLHF.

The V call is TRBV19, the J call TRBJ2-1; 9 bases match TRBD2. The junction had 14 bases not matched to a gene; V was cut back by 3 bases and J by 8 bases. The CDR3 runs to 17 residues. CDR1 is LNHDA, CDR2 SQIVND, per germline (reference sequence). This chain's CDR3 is CASSIGFRAGGPYEQFF. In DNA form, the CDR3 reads TGTGCCAGTAGTATCGGGTTTAGGGCGGGAGGGCCATATGAGCAGTTCTTC.

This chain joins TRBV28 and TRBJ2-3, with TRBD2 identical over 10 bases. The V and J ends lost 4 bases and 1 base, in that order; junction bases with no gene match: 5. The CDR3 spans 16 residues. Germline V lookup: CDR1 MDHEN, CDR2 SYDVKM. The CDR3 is CASSSPGTSGTDTQYF. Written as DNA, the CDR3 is TGTGCCAGCAGTTCCCCCGGGACTAGCGGCACAGATACGCAGTATTTT.

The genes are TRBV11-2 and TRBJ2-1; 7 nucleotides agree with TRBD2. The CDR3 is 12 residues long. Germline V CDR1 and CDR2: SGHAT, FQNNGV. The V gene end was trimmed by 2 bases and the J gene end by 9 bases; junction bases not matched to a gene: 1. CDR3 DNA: TGTGCCAGCAGCTTAACTAGCGTTGAGCAGTTCTTC. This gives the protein CASSLTSVEQFF.

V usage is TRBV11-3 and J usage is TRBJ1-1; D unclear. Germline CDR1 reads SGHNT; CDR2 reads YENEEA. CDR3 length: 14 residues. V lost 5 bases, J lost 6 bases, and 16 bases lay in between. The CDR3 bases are TGTGCCAGCAGCCAGTTAGCGTTTGAGCCTGAAGCTTTCTTT. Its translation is CASSQLAFEPEAFF.

CDR3 loop: CASSSGTSKKAEAFF. The DNA of the CDR3 is TGTGCCAGTAGTAGCGGCACCTCAAAAAAGGCTGAAGCTTTCTTT. The V and J genes are TRBV19 and TRBJ1-1; D is unclear. The length of the CDR3 is 15 residues. Germline V gives CDR1 LNHDA, CDR2 SQIVND (reference sequence). Trimming cost V 4 bases and J 6 bases, with 18 bases left between them. Supplemented by reference TRBV19 and TRBJ1-1, the full variable domain reads DGGITQSPKYLFRKEGQNVTLSCEQNLNHDAMYWYRQDPGQGLRLIYYSQIVNDFQKGDIAEGYSVSREKKESFPLTVTSAQKNPTAFYLCASSSGTSKKAEAFFGQGTRLTVV.